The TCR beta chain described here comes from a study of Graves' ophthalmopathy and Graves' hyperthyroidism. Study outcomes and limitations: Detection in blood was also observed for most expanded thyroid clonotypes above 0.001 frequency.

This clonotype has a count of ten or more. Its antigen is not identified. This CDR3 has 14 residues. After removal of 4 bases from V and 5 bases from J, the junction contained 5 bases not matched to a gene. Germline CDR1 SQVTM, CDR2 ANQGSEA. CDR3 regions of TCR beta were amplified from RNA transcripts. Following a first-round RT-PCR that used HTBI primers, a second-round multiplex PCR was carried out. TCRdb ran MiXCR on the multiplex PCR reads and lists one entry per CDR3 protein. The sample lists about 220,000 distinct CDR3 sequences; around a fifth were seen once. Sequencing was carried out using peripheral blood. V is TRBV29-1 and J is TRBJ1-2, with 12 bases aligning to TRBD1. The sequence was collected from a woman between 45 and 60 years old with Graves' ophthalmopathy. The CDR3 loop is CSVGDRGRGYGYTF. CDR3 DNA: TGCAGCGTTGGGGACAGGGGGCGAGGATATGGCTACACCTTC.